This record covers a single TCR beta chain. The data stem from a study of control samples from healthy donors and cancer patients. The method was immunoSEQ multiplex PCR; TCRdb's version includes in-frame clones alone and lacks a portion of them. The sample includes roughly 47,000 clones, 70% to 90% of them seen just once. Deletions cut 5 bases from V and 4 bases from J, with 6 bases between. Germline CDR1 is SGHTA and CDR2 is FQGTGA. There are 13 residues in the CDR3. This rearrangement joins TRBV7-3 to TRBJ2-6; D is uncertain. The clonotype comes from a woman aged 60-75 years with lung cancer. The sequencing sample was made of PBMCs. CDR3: CASSPPGANVLTF. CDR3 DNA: TGTGCCAGCAGCCCTCCCGGGGCCAACGTCCTGACTTTC.